These 27 T cell receptor beta chains came from one sample sequenced in a study of memory CD4+ T cells and cytomegalovirus serostatus. Single viable CD3+CD4+CD8-CD45RO+ cells were sorted as the memory CD4+ T cells. The assay was immunoSEQ multiplex PCR, and TCRdb's table has in-frame clones only and misses some. The sample lists tens of thousands of clones, around three quarters seen once, with around 1.1% in the top ten. The sequencing input was memory CD4+ T cells from blood. The source of these receptors is an adult in good health and CMV-seronegative.

The sample holds one count of this clone. This chain joins TRBV7-2 and TRBJ1-2; unclear D gene. The CDR3 runs 13 residues. Trimming took 5 bases from V and 0 from J, leaving 7 bases between them. In germline, CDR1 is SGHTA, CDR2 FQGNSA. The CDR3 loop reads CASSPATNYGYTF. CDR3 nucleotides: TGTGCCAGCAGCCCGGCAACTAACTATGGCTACACCTTC. The full variable domain, rest sourced from reference TRBV7-2 and TRBJ1-2, is GAGVSQSPSNKVTEKGKDVELRCDPISGHTALYWYRQSLGQGLEFLIYFQGNSAPDKSGLPSDRFSAERTGGSVSTLTIQRTQQEDSAVYLCASSPATNYGYTFGSGTRLTVV.

V is TRBV5-1 and J is TRBJ2-1, with D possibly called TRBD1 or TRBD2 (5 bases each). Germline CDR1 is SGHRS and CDR2 is YFSETQ. Trimming left V 0 bases short and J 8 bases short, with 15 bases between. The CDR3 sequence is 15 residues long. The CDR3 DNA is TGCGCCAGCAGCTTGGCGGGGCTAGCCATCGATGAGCAGTTCTTC. Amino acid sequence: CASSLAGLAIDEQFF.

The rearrangement uses TRBV29-1 and TRBJ1-4; D gene uncertain. CDR1 and CDR2 from the germline V gene are SQVTM and ANQGSEA. CDR3 length: 14 residues. V lost 0 bases and J 5 bases, leaving 10 bases between the germline ends. This chain's CDR3 is CSVEDRGRNEKLFF. Here the CDR3 DNA reads TGCAGCGTTGAAGATAGAGGCCGGAATGAAAAACTGTTTTTT.

The chain combines TRBV2 with TRBJ1-1, with D hard to call. Germline CDR1 reads SNHLY; CDR2 reads FYNNEI. The CDR3 sequence is 14 residues long. V was trimmed by 9 bases and J by 2 bases, leaving 16 bases between them. The CDR3 coding sequence is TGTGCCAGAAGATCCAGTCGCTCTAACACTGAAGCTTTCTTT. Amino acids: CARRSSRSNTEAFF.

The gene calls are TRBV6-6 and TRBJ2-1, with TRBD1 matching over 12 bases. Germline assignment: CDR1 MNHNY and CDR2 SVGAGI (reference sequence). Unmatched junction bases numbered 2, after V lost 6 bases and J lost 8 bases. The CDR3 runs 13 residues. CDR3 bases: TGTGCCAGCAGGGGACAGGGGGCCTATGAGCAGTTCTTC. It specifies CASRGQGAYEQFF.

The J gene is TRBJ2-3, the V gene TRBV27, with 9 bases that match TRBD2. The germline V gene has CDR1 MNHEY and CDR2 SMNVEV (reference sequence). Trimming took 4 bases from V and 5 from J; bases not matched to a gene: 13. The CDR3 sequence is 17 residues long. The CDR3 loop reads CASSSPHAGGPLDTQYF. The CDR3 nucleotides read TGTGCCAGCAGTTCCCCTCATGCGGGAGGGCCTTTAGATACGCAGTATTTT.

This chain links TRBV7-2 with TRBJ2-7; 7 nucleotides agree with TRBD1. Germline V gene data show CDR1 as SGHTA and CDR2 as FQGNSA. The CDR3 runs to 11 residues. V trimming: 5 bases; J trimming: 6 bases; junction bases outside the gene matches: 1. This chain's CDR3 is CASSTGVEQYF. In DNA, the CDR3 is TGTGCCAGCAGCACAGGGGTCGAGCAGTACTTC.

The CDR3 DNA reads TGTGCCAGCAGTTTCCGGGGGACTAGCGGGAGTTTGACCTACAATGAGCAGTTCTTC. This gives the protein CASSFRGTSGSLTYNEQFF. The V and J genes are TRBV27 and TRBJ2-1; 14 nucleotides align to TRBD2. The CDR3 contains 19 residues. The V and J ends lost 3 bases and 2 bases, in that order; junction bases with no gene match: 9. CDR1 is MNHEY and CDR2 is SMNVEV in the germline V gene (reference sequence).

The rearrangement links TRBV5-1 to TRBJ1-2; D perhaps matches TRBD1 (6 bases). Trimming took off 0 bases at V and 6 bases at J, with 9 bases between the two ends. Germline-derived CDR1 and CDR2 are SGHRS and YFSETQ. This CDR3 comprises 13 residues. The CDR3 loop is CASSLVAGDGYTF. The DNA for the CDR3 is TGCGCCAGCAGCTTGGTTGCAGGGGATGGCTACACCTTC.

The chain is built from TRBV7-8 and TRBJ2-7, with 7 positions matching TRBD2. V shed 4 bases, J shed 0 bases, and the junction held 6 bases outside the gene matches. From germline, CDR1 is SGHVS and CDR2 FQNEAQ. The length of the CDR3 is 15 residues. In nucleotides, the CDR3 is TGTGCCAGCAGCTACGCTAGCGGATCCTCCTACGAGCAGTACTTC. Translation: CASSYASGSSYEQYF.

The chain uses TRBV7-7 and TRBJ2-2, with TRBD2 matching over 11 bases. CDR3 length: 17 amino acids. The junction had 4 bases not matched to a gene; V was cut back by 0 bases and J by 4 bases. Looked up from germline, CDR1 is SSHAT and CDR2 is FNYEAQ (reference sequence). The CDR3, as DNA: TGTGCCAGCAGCTTAGCGCTAGCGGGAGGTGGCACCGGGGAGCTGTTTTTT. Translation gives CASSLALAGGGTGELFF.

The V call is TRBV2, the J call TRBJ2-5; D is possibly TRBD2 (6 bases). V gave up 4 bases and J gave up 5 bases, with 11 bases separating them. This CDR3 has 13 amino acids. Germline loops: CDR1 SNHLY, CDR2 FYNNEI. The CDR3 protein is CASSVEGRETQYF. The CDR3 nucleotides read TGTGCCAGCAGTGTGGAGGGGCGGGAGACCCAGTACTTC. The full variable domain, completed using reference TRBV2 and TRBJ2-5, is EPEVTQTPSHQVTQMGQEVILRCVPISNHLYFYWYRQILGQKVEFLVSFYNNEISEKSEIFDDQFSVERPDGSNFTLKIRSTKLEDSAMYFCASSVEGRETQYFGPGTRLLVL.

The chain joins TRBV28 to TRBJ1-2, with D perhaps matching TRBD1 (5 bases). Per the germline V gene, CDR1 is MDHEN and CDR2 is SYDVKM. The CDR3 has 15 amino acids. V was clipped by 6 bases and J by 2 bases, with 16 bases between them. Here the CDR3 DNA reads TGTGCCAGCAGCGGGGACGGCGGCGGCAACTATGGCTACACCTTC. Translating gives CASSGDGGGNYGYTF.

In this sample, this clone turned up once. The chain has TRBV5-4 and TRBJ2-1, with 11 positions matching TRBD2. Unmatched junction bases numbered 5, after V lost 1 base and J lost 2 bases. Germline V gene sequence: CDR1 SGHNT, CDR2 YYREEE (reference sequence). The CDR3 is made up of 17 amino acids. CDR3 protein: CASSLTRLAGTYNEQFF. The CDR3 DNA is TGTGCCAGCAGCTTGACCCGACTAGCGGGAACCTACAATGAGCAGTTCTTC.

This clone was observed once. This rearrangement joins TRBV30 to TRBJ2-7, with a tentative D call TRBD2 (5 bases). V lost 0 bases, J lost 2 bases, and 11 bases lay in between. The CDR3 consists of 14 residues. Germline CDR1 reads GTSNPN; CDR2 reads SVGIG (reference sequence). CDR3 nucleotides: TGTGCCTGGAGTGTTACCCGGAGGCCCTACGAGCAGTACTTC. Translating gives CAWSVTRRPYEQYF.

This clone was picked up one time. This chain connects TRBV5-1 to TRBJ2-5; perhaps TRBD2 as D (6 bases). The CDR3 is made up of 14 amino acids. The germline CDR1 and CDR2 sequences are SGHRS and YFSETQ. V dropped 0 bases and J dropped 2 bases, with 8 bases sitting between them. The CDR3 nucleotides are TGCGCCAGCAGCTTGGGTAGCGGACAAGAGACCCAGTACTTC. This gives the protein CASSLGSGQETQYF.

In the case of this clone: Sequence at one end of the junction differs from germline and may be a read error. The chain carries TRBV5-1 and TRBJ1-4, with no clear D. The CDR3 loop spans 15 amino acids. Germline CDR1 reads SGHRS; CDR2 reads YFSETQ. The CDR3 loop reads CASSLDPATNEKLFF. The DNA for the CDR3 is TGCGCCAGCAGTTTGGACCCGGCAACTAATGAAAAACTGTTTTTT.

The chain combines TRBV7-8 with TRBJ2-3; 10 bases match TRBD2. Trimming took 5 bases from V and 0 from J; bases not matched to a gene: 5. CDR1 and CDR2 from the germline V gene are SGHVS and FQNEAQ. CDR3 length: 16 residues. CDR3 DNA sequence: TGTGCCAGCAGCCCCAGGACTAGCGGTAGCACAGATACGCAGTATTTT. Amino acids: CASSPRTSGSTDTQYF.

The chain carries TRBV2 and TRBJ1-2, with D maybe TRBD1 (6 bases). The V and J ends lost 6 bases and 8 bases respectively, with 19 bases between them. The CDR3 sequence is 14 residues long. CDR1 and CDR2 (germline): SNHLY, FYNNEI. CDR3 residues: CASSAEPGVRGYTF. CDR3 in DNA: TGTGCCAGCAGCGCGGAACCAGGGGTTCGCGGCTACACCTTC.

J is TRBJ2-1 and V is TRBV9; the D is unclear. Per germline, CDR1 SGDLS and CDR2 YYNGEE. V was pared by 0 bases and J by 5 bases, with 12 bases between. CDR3 length: 15 residues. CDR3 residues: CASSVGTTNNNEQFF. Here the CDR3 DNA reads TGTGCCAGCAGCGTAGGAACCACGAATAACAATGAGCAGTTCTTC.

This sequence joins TRBV4-2 and TRBJ2-4, with 7 bases lining up with TRBD2. The CDR3 has 15 residues. CDR1 and CDR2 from the germline V gene are LGHNA and YNFKEQ. The V and J ends lost 1 base and 4 bases, in that order; junction bases with no gene match: 4. CDR3 amino acids: CASSQAAGAKNIQYF. CDR3 bases: TGTGCCAGCAGCCAAGCGGCGGGAGCTAAAAACATTCAGTACTTC.

The chain combines TRBV27 with TRBJ1-4, with 8 bases that match TRBD1. From germline, CDR1 is MNHEY and CDR2 SMNVEV (reference sequence). V gave up 5 bases and J gave up 8 bases; unmatched junction bases: 16. The CDR3 is 17 residues long. The DNA for the CDR3 is TGTGCCAGCAGTGTATACAGGGGGGGAAAGGCGCGGGAAAAACTGTTTTTT. Translating gives CASSVYRGGKAREKLFF.

The gene calls are TRBV30 and TRBJ1-2, with a possible D match to TRBD1 (5 bases). Germline V gives CDR1 GTSNPN, CDR2 SVGIG (reference sequence). The CDR3 spans 12 residues. The V gene lost 5 bases and the J gene lost 1 base, with 8 bases spanning the gap. The CDR3 DNA is TGTGCCTGGGGGACGGTTAACTATGGCTACACCTTC. It is translated as CAWGTVNYGYTF.

This clone was recorded only once. This chain links TRBV20-1 with TRBJ2-5, with D uncertain. CDR3 length: 10 amino acids. From germline, CDR1 is DFQATT and CDR2 SNEGSKA (reference sequence). V dropped 6 bases and J dropped 3 bases, with 5 bases sitting between them. The CDR3 coding sequence is TGCAGTGCCGAAAAAGAGACCCAGTACTTC. It codes for CSAEKETQYF.

This clone has a handful of counts. The chain combines TRBV19 with TRBJ2-3; 11 nucleotides line up with TRBD2. The CDR3 has 14 amino acids. Trimming removed 6 bases from V and 4 bases from J; junction bases left unmatched: 3. From germline, CDR1 is LNHDA and CDR2 SQIVND (reference sequence). CDR3 in DNA: TGTGCCAGTAGCACTAGCGGGGGAGCAGATACGCAGTATTTT. Translating gives CASSTSGGADTQYF. Complete variable domain (other parts from reference TRBV19 and TRBJ2-3): DGGITQSPKYLFRKEGQNVTLSCEQNLNHDAMYWYRQDPGQGLRLIYYSQIVNDFQKGDIAEGYSVSREKKESFPLTVTSAQKNPTAFYLCASSTSGGADTQYFGPGTRLTVL.

This chain connects TRBV6-1 to TRBJ2-1, with 8 bases matching TRBD2. The CDR3 is 15 residues long. CDR1 MNHNS and CDR2 SASEGT come from the germline V gene. V trimming: 5 bases; J trimming: 6 bases; junction bases outside the gene matches: 9. The chain's CDR3 is CASSPTGTRGNEQFF. In DNA, the CDR3 is TGTGCCAGCAGTCCCACCGGGACTAGGGGCAATGAGCAGTTCTTC.

This clone has just a few counts. The rearrangement joins TRBV2 to TRBJ2-5; no clear D. The CDR3 length is 13 residues. Trimming left V 7 bases short and J 1 base short, with 10 bases between. Germline CDR1 SNHLY, CDR2 FYNNEI. The CDR3 loop is CASNGVFQETQYF. CDR3 bases: TGTGCCAGCAATGGGGTCTTCCAAGAGACCCAGTACTTC.